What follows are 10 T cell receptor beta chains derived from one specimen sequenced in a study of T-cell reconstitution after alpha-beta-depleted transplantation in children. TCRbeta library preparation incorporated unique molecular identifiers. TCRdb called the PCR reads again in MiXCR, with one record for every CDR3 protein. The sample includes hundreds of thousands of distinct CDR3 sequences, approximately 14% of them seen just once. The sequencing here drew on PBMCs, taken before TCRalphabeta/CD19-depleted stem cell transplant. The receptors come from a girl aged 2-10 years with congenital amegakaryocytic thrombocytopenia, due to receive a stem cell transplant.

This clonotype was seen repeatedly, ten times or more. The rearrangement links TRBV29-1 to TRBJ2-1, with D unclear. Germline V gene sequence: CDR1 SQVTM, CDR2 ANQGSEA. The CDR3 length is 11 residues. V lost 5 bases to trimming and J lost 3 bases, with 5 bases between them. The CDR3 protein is CSVRSYNEQFF. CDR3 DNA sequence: TGCAGCGTTAGGAGCTACAATGAGCAGTTCTTC.

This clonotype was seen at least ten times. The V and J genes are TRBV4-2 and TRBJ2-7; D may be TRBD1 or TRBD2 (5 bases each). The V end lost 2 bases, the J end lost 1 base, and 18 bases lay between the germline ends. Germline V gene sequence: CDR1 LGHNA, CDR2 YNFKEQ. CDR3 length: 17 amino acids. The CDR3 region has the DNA TGTGCCAGCAGCCAAACGGCGCTCGGGACCTCGTCCTACGAGCAGTACTTC. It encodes CASSQTALGTSSYEQYF.

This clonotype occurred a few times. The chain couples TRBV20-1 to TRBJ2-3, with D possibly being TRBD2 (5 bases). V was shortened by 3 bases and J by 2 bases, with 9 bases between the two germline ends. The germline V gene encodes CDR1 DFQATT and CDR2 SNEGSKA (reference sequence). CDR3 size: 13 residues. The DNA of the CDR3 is TGCAGTGCTAGTTGGAGGTTCACAGATACGCAGTATTTT. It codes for CSASWRFTDTQYF.

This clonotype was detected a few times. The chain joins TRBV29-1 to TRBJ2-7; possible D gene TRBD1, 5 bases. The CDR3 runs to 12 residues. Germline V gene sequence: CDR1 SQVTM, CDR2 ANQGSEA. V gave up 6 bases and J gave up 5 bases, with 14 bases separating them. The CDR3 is CSVEAGFNEQYF. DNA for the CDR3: TGCAGCGTCGAGGCAGGGTTCAACGAGCAGTACTTC.

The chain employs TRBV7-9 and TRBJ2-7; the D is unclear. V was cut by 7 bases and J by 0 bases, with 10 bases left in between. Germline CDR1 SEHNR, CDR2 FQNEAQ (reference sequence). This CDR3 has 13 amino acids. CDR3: CASTAKSSYEQYF. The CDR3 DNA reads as TGTGCCAGCACCGCGAAGAGCTCCTACGAGCAGTACTTC. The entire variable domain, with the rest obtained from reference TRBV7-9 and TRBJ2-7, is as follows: DTGVSQNPRHKITKRGQNVTFRCDPISEHNRLYWYRQTLGQGPEFLTYFQNEAQLEKSRLLSDRFSAERPKGSFSTLEIQRTEQGDSAMYLCASTAKSSYEQYFGPGTRLTVT.

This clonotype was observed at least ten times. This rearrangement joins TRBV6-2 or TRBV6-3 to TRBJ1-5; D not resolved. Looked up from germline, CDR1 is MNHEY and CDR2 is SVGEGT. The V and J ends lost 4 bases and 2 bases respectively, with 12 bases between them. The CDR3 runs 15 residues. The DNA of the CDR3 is TGTGCCAGCAGTTCGTTGACCGGCGGCAATCAGCCCCAGCATTTT. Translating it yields CASSSLTGGNQPQHF.

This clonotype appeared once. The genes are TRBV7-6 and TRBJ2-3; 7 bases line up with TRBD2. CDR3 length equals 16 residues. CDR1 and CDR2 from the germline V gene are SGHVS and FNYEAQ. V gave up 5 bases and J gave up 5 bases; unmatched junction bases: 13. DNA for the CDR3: TGTGCCAGCAGCGGAGGAATTGCGGGAGAGGTAGATACGCAGTATTTT. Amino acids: CASSGGIAGEVDTQYF. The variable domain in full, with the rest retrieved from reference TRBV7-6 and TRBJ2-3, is GAGVSQSPRYKVTKRGQDVALRCDPISGHVSLYWYRQALGQGPEFLTYFNYEAQQDKSGLPNDRFSAERPEGSISTLTIQRTEQRDSAMYRCASSGGIAGEVDTQYFGPGTRLTVL.

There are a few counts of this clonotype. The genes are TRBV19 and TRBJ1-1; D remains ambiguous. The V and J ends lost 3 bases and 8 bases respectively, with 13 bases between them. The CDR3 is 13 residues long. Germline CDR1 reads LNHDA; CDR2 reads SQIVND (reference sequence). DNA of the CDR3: TGTGCCAGTAGTATGAACGGTTGGAGCGAAGCTTTCTTT. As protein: CASSMNGWSEAFF.

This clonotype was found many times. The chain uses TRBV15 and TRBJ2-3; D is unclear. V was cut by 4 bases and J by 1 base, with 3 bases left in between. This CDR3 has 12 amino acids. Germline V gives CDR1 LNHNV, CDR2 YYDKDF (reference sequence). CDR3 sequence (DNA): TGTGCCACCAGCACAGGCACAGATACGCAGTATTTT. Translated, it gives CATSTGTDTQYF.

The CDR3 loop reads CSVGTVQETQYF. DNA for the CDR3: TGCAGCGTCGGGACGGTACAAGAGACCCAGTACTTC. The chain joins TRBV29-1 to TRBJ2-5, with D perhaps TRBD1 or TRBD2 (5 bases each). V was shortened by 6 bases and J by 2 bases, with 10 bases between the two germline ends. Germline V gene lookup returns CDR1 SQVTM and CDR2 ANQGSEA. The CDR3 has 12 residues.